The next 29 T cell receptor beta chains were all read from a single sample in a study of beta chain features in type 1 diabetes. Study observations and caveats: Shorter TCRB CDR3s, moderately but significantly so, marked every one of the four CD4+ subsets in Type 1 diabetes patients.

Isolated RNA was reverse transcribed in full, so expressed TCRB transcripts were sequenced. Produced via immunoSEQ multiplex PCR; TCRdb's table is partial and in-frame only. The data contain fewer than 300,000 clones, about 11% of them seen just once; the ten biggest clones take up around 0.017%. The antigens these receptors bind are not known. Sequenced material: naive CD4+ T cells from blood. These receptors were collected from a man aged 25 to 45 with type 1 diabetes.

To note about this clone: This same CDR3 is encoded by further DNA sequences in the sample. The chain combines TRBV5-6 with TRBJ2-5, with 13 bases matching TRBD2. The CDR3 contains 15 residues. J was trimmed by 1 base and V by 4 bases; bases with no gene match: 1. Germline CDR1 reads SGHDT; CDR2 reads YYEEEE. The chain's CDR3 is CASSRTSGGQETQYF. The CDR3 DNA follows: TGTGCCAGCAGCAGGACTAGCGGGGGCCAAGAGACCCAGTACTTC.

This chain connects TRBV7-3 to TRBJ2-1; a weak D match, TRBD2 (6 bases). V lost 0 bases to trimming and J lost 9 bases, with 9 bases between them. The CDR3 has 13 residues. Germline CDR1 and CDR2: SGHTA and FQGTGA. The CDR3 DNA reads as TGTGCCAGCAGCTTAACGGGGGAGGTTGAGCAGTTCTTC. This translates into CASSLTGEVEQFF.

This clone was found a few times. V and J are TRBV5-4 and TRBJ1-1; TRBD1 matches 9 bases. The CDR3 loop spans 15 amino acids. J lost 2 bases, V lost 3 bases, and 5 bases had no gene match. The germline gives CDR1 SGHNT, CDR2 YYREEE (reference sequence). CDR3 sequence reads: CASSSTTGGNTEAFF. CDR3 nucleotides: TGTGCCAGCAGCTCGACAACAGGGGGCAACACTGAAGCTTTCTTT. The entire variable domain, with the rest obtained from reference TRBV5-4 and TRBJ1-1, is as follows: ETGVTQSPTHLIKTRGQQVTLRCSSQSGHNTVSWYQQALGQGPQFIFQYYREEENGRGNFPPRFSGLQFPNYSSELNVNALELDDSALYLCASSSTTGGNTEAFFGQGTRLTVV.

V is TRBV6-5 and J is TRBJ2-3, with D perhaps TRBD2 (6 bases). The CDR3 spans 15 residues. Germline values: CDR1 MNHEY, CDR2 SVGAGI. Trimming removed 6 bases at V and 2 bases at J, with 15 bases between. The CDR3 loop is CASSHGGTSTDTQYF. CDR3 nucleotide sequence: TGTGCCAGCAGCCACGGGGGTACCTCCACAGATACGCAGTATTTT.

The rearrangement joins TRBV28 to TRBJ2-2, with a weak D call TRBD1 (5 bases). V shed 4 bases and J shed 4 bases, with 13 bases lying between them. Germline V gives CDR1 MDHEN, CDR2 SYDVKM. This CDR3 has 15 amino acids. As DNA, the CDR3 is TGTGCCAGCAGTTCTAGGGGTTCGGGCACCGGGGAGCTGTTTTTT. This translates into CASSSRGSGTGELFF.

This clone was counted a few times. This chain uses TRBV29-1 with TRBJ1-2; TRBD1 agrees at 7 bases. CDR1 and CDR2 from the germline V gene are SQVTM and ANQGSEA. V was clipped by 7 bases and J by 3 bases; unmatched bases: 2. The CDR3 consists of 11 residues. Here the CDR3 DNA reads TGCAGCGCAGGGACAGACTATGGCTACACCTTC. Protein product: CSAGTDYGYTF.

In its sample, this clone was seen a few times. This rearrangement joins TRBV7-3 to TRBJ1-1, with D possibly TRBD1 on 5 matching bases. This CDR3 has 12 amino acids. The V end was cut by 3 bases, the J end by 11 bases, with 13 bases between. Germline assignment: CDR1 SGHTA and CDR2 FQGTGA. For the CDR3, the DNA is TGTGCCAGCAGCTTTCAGGGTTTGCAGGCTTTCTTT. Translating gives CASSFQGLQAFF.

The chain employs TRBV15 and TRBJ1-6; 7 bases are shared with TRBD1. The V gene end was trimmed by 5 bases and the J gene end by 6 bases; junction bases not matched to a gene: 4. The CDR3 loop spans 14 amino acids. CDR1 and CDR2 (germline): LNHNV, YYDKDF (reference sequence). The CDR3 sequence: CATSDRDSNSPLHF. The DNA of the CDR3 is TGTGCCACCAGCGACCGGGACAGTAATTCACCCCTCCACTTT.

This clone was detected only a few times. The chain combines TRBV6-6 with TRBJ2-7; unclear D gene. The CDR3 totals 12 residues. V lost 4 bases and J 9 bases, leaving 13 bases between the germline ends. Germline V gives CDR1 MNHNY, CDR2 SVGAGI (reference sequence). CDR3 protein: CASSSFRQAQYF. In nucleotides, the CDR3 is TGTGCCAGCAGTTCCTTCCGTCAGGCGCAGTACTTC.

Written as DNA, the CDR3 is TGTGCCAGCAGTATTTCCGGGACAGGGAAGAACTATGGCTACACCTTC. Translated: CASSISGTGKNYGYTF. This sequence joins TRBV28 and TRBJ1-2, with 9 bases identical to TRBD1. V shed 5 bases and J 2 bases; nucleotides not matched to a gene: 9. The length of the CDR3 is 16 residues. Germline assignment: CDR1 MDHEN and CDR2 SYDVKM.

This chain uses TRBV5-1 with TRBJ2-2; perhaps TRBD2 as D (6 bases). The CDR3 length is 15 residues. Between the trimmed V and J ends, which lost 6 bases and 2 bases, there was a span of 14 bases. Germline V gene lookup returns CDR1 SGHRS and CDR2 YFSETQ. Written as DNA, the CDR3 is TGCGCCAGCAAGGGAGGTAGCGGCAACACCGGGGAGCTGTTTTTT. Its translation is CASKGGSGNTGELFF.

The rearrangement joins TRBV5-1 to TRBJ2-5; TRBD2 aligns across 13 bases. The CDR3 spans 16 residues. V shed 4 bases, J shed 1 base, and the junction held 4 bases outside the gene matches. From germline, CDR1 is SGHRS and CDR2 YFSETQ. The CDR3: CASSAGLAGAQETQYF. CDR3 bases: TGCGCCAGCAGCGCCGGACTAGCGGGAGCCCAAGAGACCCAGTACTTC.

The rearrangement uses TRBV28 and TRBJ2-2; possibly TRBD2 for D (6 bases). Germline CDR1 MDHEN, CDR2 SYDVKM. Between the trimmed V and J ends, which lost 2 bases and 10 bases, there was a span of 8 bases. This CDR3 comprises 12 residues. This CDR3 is CASSLVREELFF. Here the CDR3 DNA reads TGTGCCAGCAGTTTAGTGCGGGAGGAGCTGTTTTTT.

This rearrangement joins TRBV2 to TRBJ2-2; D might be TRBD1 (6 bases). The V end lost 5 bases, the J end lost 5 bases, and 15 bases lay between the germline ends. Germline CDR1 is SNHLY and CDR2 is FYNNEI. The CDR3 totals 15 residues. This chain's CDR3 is CASSPDSPWTGELFF. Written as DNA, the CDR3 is TGTGCCAGCAGTCCGGACAGCCCATGGACCGGGGAGCTGTTTTTT.

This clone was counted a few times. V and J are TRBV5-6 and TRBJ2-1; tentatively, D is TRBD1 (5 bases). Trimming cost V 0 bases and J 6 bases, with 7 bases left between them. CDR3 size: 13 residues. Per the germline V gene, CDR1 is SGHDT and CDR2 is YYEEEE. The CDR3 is CASSLGQTNEQFF. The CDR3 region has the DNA TGTGCCAGCAGCTTGGGACAGACCAATGAGCAGTTCTTC.

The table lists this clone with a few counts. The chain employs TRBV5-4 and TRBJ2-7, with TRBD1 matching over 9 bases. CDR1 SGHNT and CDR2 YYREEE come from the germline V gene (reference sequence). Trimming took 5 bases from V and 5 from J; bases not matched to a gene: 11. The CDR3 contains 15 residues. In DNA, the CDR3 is TGTGCCAGCAGACCAGCCGGGACAGGGATCCACGAGCAGTACTTC. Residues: CASRPAGTGIHEQYF.

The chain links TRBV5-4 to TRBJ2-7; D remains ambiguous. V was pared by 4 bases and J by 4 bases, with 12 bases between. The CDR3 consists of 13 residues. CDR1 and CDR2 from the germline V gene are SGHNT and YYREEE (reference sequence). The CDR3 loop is CASSVGSGYEQYF. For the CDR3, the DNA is TGTGCCAGCAGCGTGGGATCCGGGTACGAGCAGTACTTC.

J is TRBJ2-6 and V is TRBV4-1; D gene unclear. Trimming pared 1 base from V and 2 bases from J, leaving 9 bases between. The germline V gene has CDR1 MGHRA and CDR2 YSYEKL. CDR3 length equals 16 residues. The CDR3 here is CASSQGAMPGANVLTF. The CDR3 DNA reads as TGCGCCAGCAGCCAAGGGGCTATGCCTGGGGCCAACGTCCTGACTTTC.

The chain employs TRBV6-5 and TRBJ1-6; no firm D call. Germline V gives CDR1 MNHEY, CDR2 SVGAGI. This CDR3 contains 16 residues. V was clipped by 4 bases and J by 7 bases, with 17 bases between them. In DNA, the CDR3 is TGTGCCAGCAGTTTCTATTCGTCTTTAGCCAATTCACCCCTCCACTTT. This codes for CASSFYSSLANSPLHF.

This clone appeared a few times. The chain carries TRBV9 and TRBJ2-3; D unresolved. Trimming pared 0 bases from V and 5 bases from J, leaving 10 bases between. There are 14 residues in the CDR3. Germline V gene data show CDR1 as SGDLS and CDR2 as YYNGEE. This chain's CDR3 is CASSVVSSGDTQYF. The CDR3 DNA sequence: TGTGCCAGCAGCGTAGTATCGTCGGGAGATACGCAGTATTTT.

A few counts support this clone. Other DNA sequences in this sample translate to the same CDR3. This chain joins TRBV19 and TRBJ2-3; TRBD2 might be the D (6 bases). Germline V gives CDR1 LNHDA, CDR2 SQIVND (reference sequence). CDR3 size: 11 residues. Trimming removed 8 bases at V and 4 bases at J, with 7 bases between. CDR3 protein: CASGGADTQYF. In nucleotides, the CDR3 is TGTGCCAGTGGAGGGGCAGATACGCAGTATTTT.

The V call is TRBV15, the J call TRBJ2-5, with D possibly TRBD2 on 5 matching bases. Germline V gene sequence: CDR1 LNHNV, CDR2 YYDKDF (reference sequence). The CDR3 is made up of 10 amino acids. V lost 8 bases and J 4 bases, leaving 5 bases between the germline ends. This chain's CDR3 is CATAGETQYF. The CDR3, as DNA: TGTGCCACCGCGGGAGAGACCCAGTACTTC.

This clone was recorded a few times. This CDR3 reads CASSYLTTSGETQYF. DNA for the CDR3: TGTGCCAGCAGCTATCTTACCACCTCGGGAGAGACCCAGTACTTC. The V call is TRBV5-6, the J call TRBJ2-5; D not resolved. The ends were cut back, 3 bases at V and 4 bases at J, with 16 bases in the middle. The CDR3 runs to 15 residues. Germline V gene lookup returns CDR1 SGHDT and CDR2 YYEEEE.

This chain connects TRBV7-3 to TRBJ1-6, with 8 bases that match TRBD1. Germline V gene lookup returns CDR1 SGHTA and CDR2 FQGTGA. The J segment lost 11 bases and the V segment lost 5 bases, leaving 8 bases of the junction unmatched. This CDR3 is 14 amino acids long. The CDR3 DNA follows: TGTGCCAGCAGCCCTGGACAGGGCTCGGCACCCCTCCACTTT. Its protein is CASSPGQGSAPLHF.

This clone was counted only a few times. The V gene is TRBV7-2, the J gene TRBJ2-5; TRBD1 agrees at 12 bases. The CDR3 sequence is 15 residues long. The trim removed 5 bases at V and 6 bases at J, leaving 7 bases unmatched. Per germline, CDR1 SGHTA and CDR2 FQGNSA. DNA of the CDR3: TGTGCCAGCAGCGCTGGGACAGGGGGCTTGAAGACCCAGTACTTC. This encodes CASSAGTGGLKTQYF.

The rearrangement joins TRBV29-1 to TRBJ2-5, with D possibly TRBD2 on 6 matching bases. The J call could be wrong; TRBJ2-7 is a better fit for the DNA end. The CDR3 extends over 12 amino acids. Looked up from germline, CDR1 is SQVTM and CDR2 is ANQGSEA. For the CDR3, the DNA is TGCAGCGTTTGGGGGGTTACCTACGAGCAGTACTTC. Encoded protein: CSVWGVTYEQYF.

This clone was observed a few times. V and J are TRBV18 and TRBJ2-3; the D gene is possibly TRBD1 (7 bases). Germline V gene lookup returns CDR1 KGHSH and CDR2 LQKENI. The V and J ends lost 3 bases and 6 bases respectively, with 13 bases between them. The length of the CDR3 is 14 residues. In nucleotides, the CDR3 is TGTGCCAGCTCACCCCCTCCAGGGGGGGATACGCAGTATTTT. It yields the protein CASSPPPGGDTQYF.

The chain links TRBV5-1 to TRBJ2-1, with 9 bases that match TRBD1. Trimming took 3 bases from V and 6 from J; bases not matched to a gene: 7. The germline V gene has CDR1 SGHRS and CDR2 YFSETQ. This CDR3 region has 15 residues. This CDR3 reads CASSSTVTGGNEQFF. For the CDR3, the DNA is TGCGCCAGCAGCTCGACAGTGACAGGGGGCAATGAGCAGTTCTTC.

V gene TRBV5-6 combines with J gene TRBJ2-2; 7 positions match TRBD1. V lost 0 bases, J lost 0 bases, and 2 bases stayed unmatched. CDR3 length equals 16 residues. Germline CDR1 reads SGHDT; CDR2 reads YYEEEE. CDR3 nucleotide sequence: TGTGCCAGCAGCTTGGTAGGGGGCGCGAACACCGGGGAGCTGTTTTTT. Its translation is CASSLVGGANTGELFF.